Following are 5 T cell receptor beta chains from one sample sequenced in a study of shared clonotypes between healthy human individuals. Clones were read by immunoSEQ multiplex PCR, and TCRdb kept only the in-frame ones, dropping some. The data hold about 2.1 million clones, with about 93% observed a single time. CD45RO-negative CD8 cells positively selected for CCR7 made up the naive population, which excluded terminally differentiated effector memory CD45RA+ cells. The specimen sequenced was naive CD8+ T cells from PBMCs. Source of these receptors: a man between 18 and 29 years old in good health. Some clones in this sample may be carry-over from other donors' samples.

This chain links TRBV7-8 with TRBJ2-7; D remains unclear. The CDR3 length is 16 residues. V was trimmed by 1 base and J by 3 bases, leaving 16 bases between them. In germline, CDR1 is SGHVS, CDR2 FQNEAQ. As DNA, the CDR3 is TGTGCCAGCAGCTTAGAGGTCAGAGGTCCCCTCTACGAGCAGTACTTC. Amino acids: CASSLEVRGPLYEQYF.

The chain is built from TRBV25-1 and TRBJ2-5; possibly TRBD1 for D (6 bases). The CDR3 sequence is 15 residues long. The ends were cut back, 3 bases at V and 5 bases at J, with 16 bases in the middle. CDR1 and CDR2 from the germline V gene are MGHDK and SYGVNS. CDR3 nucleotides: TGTGCCAGCAGTGACCAATTCAGGGGTTGGGAGACCCAGTACTTC. This encodes CASSDQFRGWETQYF. The full variable domain, with the rest looked up from reference TRBV25-1 and TRBJ2-5, is EADIYQTPRYLVIGTGKKITLECSQTMGHDKMYWYQQDPGMELHLIHYSYGVNSTEKGDLSSESTVSRIRTEHFPLTLESARPSHTSQYLCASSDQFRGWETQYFGPGTRLLVL.

J is TRBJ1-3 and V is TRBV15; TRBD1 might be the D (5 bases). Trimming stripped 0 bases from V and 3 bases from J, with 9 bases between. The CDR3 sequence is 15 residues long. CDR1 LNHNV and CDR2 YYDKDF come from the germline V gene (reference sequence). The DNA of the CDR3 is TGTGCCACCAGCAGAGACAGGGAAGGTGGAAACACCATATATTTT. Amino acids: CATSRDREGGNTIYF. The variable domain in full, completed from reference TRBV15 and TRBJ1-3, reads DAMVIQNPRYQVTQFGKPVTLSCSQTLNHNVMYWYQQKSSQAPKLLFHYYDKDFNNEADTPDNFQSRRPNTSFCFLDIRSPGLGDTAMYLCATSRDREGGNTIYFGEGSWLTVV.

Concerning this clone itself: Other DNA variants within this sample encode the same CDR3. The rearrangement joins TRBV4-3 to TRBJ2-7; D assignment may be TRBD1 or TRBD2 (5 bases each). V was clipped by 0 bases and J by 4 bases, with 13 bases between them. Germline V gene sequence: CDR1 LGHNA, CDR2 YSLEER. This CDR3 has 15 amino acids. CDR3 coding DNA: TGCGCCAGCAGCCAAGACCGGGACGGACGTTACGAGCAGTACTTC. Translating it yields CASSQDRDGRYEQYF.

V and J are TRBV6-5 and TRBJ1-5; the D gene is possibly TRBD1 (6 bases). V gave up 0 bases and J gave up 9 bases, with 12 bases separating them. There are 14 residues in the CDR3. CDR1 MNHEY and CDR2 SVGAGI come from the germline V gene. The CDR3 spells CASSYSRGAGPQHF. DNA of the CDR3: TGTGCCAGCAGTTACTCTAGGGGGGCTGGGCCCCAGCATTTT.